The 8 T cell receptor beta chains below all came from one sample that was sequenced in a study of blood T cells in healthy people across ages. A second PCR, run for about 6 to 11 cycles, used a sample-barcoded 5' primer plus a J-beta primer mix. TCRdb itself ran the 5' RACE reads through MiXCR, one entry per CDR3 protein. This sample carries hundreds of thousands of distinct CDR3 sequences, approximately 52% of them seen once, and the ten largest clones take about 14%. The sequenced sample consisted of blood. These receptors came from a woman at least 80 years old in good health.

The chain combines TRBV29-1 with TRBJ2-7; tentatively, D is TRBD1 (6 bases). This CDR3 region has 12 residues. Germline CDR1 SQVTM, CDR2 ANQGSEA. The V and J ends lost 4 bases and 6 bases respectively, with 13 bases between them. CDR3 in amino acids: CSVVGGGSEQYF. The CDR3 DNA reads as TGCAGCGTTGTAGGTGGGGGCTCCGAGCAGTACTTC.

This chain uses TRBV15 with TRBJ2-1, with TRBD2 matching 9 bases. Germline CDR1 is LNHNV and CDR2 is YYDKDF (reference sequence). J gave up 4 bases and V 0 bases, and 7 bases lay outside the gene matches. The CDR3 totals 17 residues. The CDR3 region is CATSREVAGDRYNEQFF. DNA for the CDR3: TGTGCCACCAGCAGAGAGGTAGCGGGGGATAGGTACAATGAGCAGTTCTTC.

The chain joins TRBV4-2 to TRBJ2-3; 7 bases agree with TRBD2. This CDR3 has 17 amino acids. The junction had 12 bases not matched to a gene; V was cut back by 1 base and J by 5 bases. From germline, CDR1 is LGHNA and CDR2 YNFKEQ. In DNA, the CDR3 is TGTGCCAGCAGCCAAGGTGTCGGCGGGAGAGCTAGAGATACGCAGTATTTT. Translating it yields CASSQGVGGRARDTQYF.

The chain uses TRBV10-3 and TRBJ2-1; the D gene is possibly TRBD2 (6 bases). With 0 bases removed from V and 12 bases from J, the gap between germline ends came to 24 bases. This CDR3 region has 17 residues. Germline V gives CDR1 ENHRY, CDR2 SYGVKD. This CDR3 reads CAISESLGDWLISVQFF. The CDR3 DNA sequence: TGTGCCATCAGTGAGTCTTTAGGGGACTGGTTAATAAGTGTGCAGTTCTTC.

V and J are TRBV4-1 and TRBJ2-7, with D tentatively TRBD1 (5 bases). V lost 4 bases and J lost 2, with 15 bases in between. Germline assignment: CDR1 MGHRA and CDR2 YSYEKL. The CDR3 length is 15 residues. This CDR3 is CASSRGPRPPYEQYF. CDR3 in DNA: TGCGCCAGCAGCCGGGGCCCACGCCCCCCCTACGAGCAGTACTTC.

Only a few counts were recorded for this clonotype. V usage is TRBV12-3 or TRBV12-4 and J usage is TRBJ2-1, with unresolved D. This CDR3 comprises 12 residues. V was pared by 5 bases and J by 9 bases, with 11 bases between. The CDR3 nucleotides read TGTGCCAGCAGTCGCCCTAGTGGTGAGCAGTTCTTC. Its protein product is CASSRPSGEQFF.

Concerning this clonotype: A single base separates this from a much larger clone, so it may be a read error. V gene TRBV21-1 combines with J gene TRBJ1-4. TRBV21-1 is an annotated pseudogene. CDR3 length equals 17 residues. The CDR3 coding sequence is TGTGCCAGCAGGGGGTGGAGGTTCGATGCAACTAATGAAAAACTGTTTTTT. Encoded protein: CASRGWRFDATNEKLFF.

This clonotype was counted between two and nine times. With a much larger clone just one base away, this may be a read error. The chain joins TRBV20-1 to TRBJ2-7; unclear D gene. CDR3 length: 11 amino acids. Trimming took 3 bases from V and 7 from J, leaving 10 bases between them. CDR1 is DFQATT and CDR2 is SNEGSKA in the germline V gene (reference sequence). CDR3 sequence: CSARPVNEQYF. In DNA form, the CDR3 reads TGCAGTGCTAGGCCAGTGAATGAGCAGTACTTC.